This T cell receptor beta chain was identified during a study of response to subunit inactivated influenza vaccine. Findings of the study overall: After each seasonal influenza vaccination, few new T cells are recruited, the authors suggested.

TCRdb re-derived calls from the RT-PCR reads in MiXCR, one entry per CDR3 protein. Found here are about 780,000 distinct CDR3 sequences, roughly 20% of them singletons; the top ten hold about a tenth. Germline assignment: CDR1 SNHLY and CDR2 FYNNEI. The CDR3 extends over 11 amino acids. V was trimmed by 3 bases and J by 15 bases, leaving 9 bases between them. This clonotype turned up a few times. What it binds is unknown. J is TRBJ1-6 and V is TRBV2; the D gene is possibly TRBD1 (6 bases). The source of this sequence is a man between 50 and 59 years old who received an inactivated influenza vaccine. The input for sequencing was PBMCs from blood, taken about 5 days after vaccination. CDR3 nucleotides: TGTGCCAGCAGTGAGGGGGCCAACCTCCACTTT. Protein sequence: CASSEGANLHF.